Within the sample, the clone carrying this T cell receptor (beta chain) is medium-sized (0.01 to 0.1%). Its antigen is undetermined. TCR beta rearrangements were amplified from peripheral blood genomic DNA. This sample is drawn from a study of T cell repertoires in aging, cancer and after chemotherapy. Across the whole study: Six age groups, ranging from 30 or younger to 70 or older, included the donors. Chronic lymphocytic leukemia patients on fludarabine- or bendamustine-based regimens gave paired samples before and after chemotherapy.

A mixed TRB-A/B primer pool amplified rearranged TRB by multiplex touch-down PCR. One entry per CDR3 protein results from TCRdb running MiXCR on the multiplex PCR reads. The top ten clones hold around a third of a sample with roughly 4,200 distinct CDR3 sequences, 25% to 30% of them seen once. V lost 7 bases and J 0 bases, leaving 13 bases between the germline ends. The CDR3 loop spans 15 amino acids. Germline CDR1 and CDR2: MNHEY and SVGEGT. Study-wide results and limits: Compared with age-matched healthy donors, untreated hematological or solid cancer patients showed higher blood TCR clonality.

The sample was blood. The TCR sequence derives from a human donor with a blood cancer. The V gene is TRBV6-2 or TRBV6-3, the J gene TRBJ2-1; D is unclear. The CDR3 loop is CASNLRLTSYNEQFF. CDR3 DNA: TGTGCCAGCAATCTACGGTTGACCTCCTACAATGAGCAGTTCTTC.